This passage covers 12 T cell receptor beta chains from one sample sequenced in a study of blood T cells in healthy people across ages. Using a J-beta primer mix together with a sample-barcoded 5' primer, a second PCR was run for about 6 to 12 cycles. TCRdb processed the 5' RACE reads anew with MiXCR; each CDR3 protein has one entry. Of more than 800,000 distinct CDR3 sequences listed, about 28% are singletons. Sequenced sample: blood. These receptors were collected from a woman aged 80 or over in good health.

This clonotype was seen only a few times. CDR3 loop: CSARAQGSYNSPLHF. The CDR3 DNA reads as TGCAGTGCTAGAGCCCAGGGGTCCTATAATTCACCCCTCCACTTT. The J gene is TRBJ1-6, the V gene TRBV20-1, with D possibly being TRBD1 (6 bases). There are 15 residues in the CDR3. Germline values: CDR1 DFQATT, CDR2 SNEGSKA (reference sequence). Deletions cut 1 base from V and 1 base from J, with 8 bases between.

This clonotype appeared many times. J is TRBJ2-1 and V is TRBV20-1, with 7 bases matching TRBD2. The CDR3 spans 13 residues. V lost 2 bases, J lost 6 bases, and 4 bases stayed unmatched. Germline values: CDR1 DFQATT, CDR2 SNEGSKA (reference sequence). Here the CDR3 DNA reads TGCAGTGCTAGACAGCGGGGATTCAATGAGCAGTTCTTC. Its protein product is CSARQRGFNEQFF.

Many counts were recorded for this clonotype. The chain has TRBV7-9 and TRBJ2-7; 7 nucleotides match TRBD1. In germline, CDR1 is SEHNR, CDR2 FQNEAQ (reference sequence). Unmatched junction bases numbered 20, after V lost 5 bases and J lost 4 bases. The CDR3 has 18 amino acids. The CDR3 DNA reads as TGTGCCAGCAGCCCCCTGGGCTACGGGTCAGGGGGACAGTACGAGCAGTACTTC. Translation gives CASSPLGYGSGGQYEQYF.

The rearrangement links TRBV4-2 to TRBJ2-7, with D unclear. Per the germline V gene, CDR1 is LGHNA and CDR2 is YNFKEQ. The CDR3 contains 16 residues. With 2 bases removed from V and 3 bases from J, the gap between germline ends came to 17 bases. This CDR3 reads CASSQSPQDRIYEQYF. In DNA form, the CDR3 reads TGTGCCAGCAGCCAAAGCCCCCAGGATAGAATCTACGAGCAGTACTTC.

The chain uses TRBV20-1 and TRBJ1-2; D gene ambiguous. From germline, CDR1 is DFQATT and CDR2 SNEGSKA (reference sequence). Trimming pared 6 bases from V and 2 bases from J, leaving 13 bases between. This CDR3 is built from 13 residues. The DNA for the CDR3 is TGCAGTGCGAAAACCCGGGAAAACTATGGCTACACCTTC. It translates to CSAKTRENYGYTF.

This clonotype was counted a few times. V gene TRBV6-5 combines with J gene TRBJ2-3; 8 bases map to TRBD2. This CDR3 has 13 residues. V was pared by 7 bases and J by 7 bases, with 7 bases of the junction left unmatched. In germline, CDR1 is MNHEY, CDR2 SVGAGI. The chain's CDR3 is CASMSGGAYTQYF. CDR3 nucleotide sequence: TGTGCCAGCATGAGCGGGGGAGCATATACGCAGTATTTT.

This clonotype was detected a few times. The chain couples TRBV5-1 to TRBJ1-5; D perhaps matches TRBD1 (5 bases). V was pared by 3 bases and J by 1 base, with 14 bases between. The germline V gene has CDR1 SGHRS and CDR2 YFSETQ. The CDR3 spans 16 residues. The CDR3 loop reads CASSWGVEGSNQPQHF. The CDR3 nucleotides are TGCGCCAGCAGCTGGGGGGTGGAGGGGAGCAATCAGCCCCAGCATTTT. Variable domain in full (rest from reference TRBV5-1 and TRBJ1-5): KAGVTQTPRYLIKTRGQQVTLSCSPISGHRSVSWYQQTPGQGLQFLFEYFSETQRNKGNFPGRFSGRQFSNSRSEMNVSTLELGDSALYLCASSWGVEGSNQPQHFGDGTRLSIL.

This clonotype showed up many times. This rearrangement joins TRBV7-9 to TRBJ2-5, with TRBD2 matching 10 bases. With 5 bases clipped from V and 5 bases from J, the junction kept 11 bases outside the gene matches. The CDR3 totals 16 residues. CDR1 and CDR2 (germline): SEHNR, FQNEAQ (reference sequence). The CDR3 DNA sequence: TGTGCCAGCAGCCCGCGGGCTAGCGGGGGATTGGAGACCCAGTACTTC. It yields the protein CASSPRASGGLETQYF. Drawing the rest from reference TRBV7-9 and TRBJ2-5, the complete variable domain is DTGVSQNPRHKITKRGQNVTFRCDPISEHNRLYWYRQTLGQGPEFLTYFQNEAQLEKSRLLSDRFSAERPKGSFSTLEIQRTEQGDSAMYLCASSPRASGGLETQYFGPGTRLLVL.

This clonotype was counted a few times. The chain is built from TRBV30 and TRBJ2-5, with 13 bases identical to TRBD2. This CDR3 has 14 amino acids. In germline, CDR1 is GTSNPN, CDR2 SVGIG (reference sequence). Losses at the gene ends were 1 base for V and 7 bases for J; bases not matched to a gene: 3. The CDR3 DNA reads TGTGCCTGGAGTGCCACTAGCGGGGGGGGGACCCAGTACTTC. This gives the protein CAWSATSGGGTQYF.

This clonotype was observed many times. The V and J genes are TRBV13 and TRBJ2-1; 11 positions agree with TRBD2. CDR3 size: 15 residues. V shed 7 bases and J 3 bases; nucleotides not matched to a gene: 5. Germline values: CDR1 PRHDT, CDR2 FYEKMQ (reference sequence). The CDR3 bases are TGTGCCAGCACTTTAGCGGGGGGGCGCTACAATGAGCAGTTCTTC. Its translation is CASTLAGGRYNEQFF.

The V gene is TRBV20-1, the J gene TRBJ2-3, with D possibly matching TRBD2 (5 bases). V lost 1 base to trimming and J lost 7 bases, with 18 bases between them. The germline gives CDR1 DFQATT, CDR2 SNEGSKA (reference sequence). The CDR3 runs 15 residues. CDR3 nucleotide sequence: TGCAGTGCTAGAGTGTTACTAGACGTGAGGAATACGCAGTATTTT. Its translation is CSARVLLDVRNTQYF.

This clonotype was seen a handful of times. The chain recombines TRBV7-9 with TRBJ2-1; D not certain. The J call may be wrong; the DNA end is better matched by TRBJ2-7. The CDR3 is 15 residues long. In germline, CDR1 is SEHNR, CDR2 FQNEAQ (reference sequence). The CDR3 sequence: CASSLTQSSYNEQYF. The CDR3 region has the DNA TGTGCCAGCAGCTTGACCCAGAGCTCCTACAATGAGCAGTACTTC.